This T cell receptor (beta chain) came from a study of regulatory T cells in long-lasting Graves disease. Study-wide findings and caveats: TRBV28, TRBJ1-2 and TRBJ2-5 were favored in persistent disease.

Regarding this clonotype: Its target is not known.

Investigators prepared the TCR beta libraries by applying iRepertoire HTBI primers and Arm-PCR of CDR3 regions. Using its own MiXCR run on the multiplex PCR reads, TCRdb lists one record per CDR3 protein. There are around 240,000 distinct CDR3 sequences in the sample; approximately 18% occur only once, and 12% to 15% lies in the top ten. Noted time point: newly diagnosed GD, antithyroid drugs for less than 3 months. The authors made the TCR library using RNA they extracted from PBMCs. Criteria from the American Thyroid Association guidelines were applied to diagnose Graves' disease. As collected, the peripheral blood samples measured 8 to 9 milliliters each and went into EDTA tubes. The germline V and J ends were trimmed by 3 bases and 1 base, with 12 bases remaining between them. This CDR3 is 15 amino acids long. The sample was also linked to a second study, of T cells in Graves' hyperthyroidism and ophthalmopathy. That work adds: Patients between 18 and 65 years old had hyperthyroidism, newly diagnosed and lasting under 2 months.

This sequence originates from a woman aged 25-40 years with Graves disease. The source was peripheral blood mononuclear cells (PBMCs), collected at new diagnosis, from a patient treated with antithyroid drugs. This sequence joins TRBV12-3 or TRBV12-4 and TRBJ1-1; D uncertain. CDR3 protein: CASSFSGEGNTEAFF. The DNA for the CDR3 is TGTGCCAGCAGTTTCTCAGGTGAGGGGAACACTGAAGCTTTCTTT.